Included here is one T cell receptor (beta chain) sequence, with context. The data originate from a study of cytomegalovirus exposure and HLA in healthy donors. The PCR had 60 Vbeta and 13 Jbeta primers. Clones were read by immunoSEQ multiplex PCR, and TCRdb kept only the in-frame ones, dropping some. This repertoire shows about 190,000 clones, approximately 85% found once; its top ten account for 0.8%. Germline CDR1 and CDR2: MNHNS and SASEGT. V was pared by 10 bases and J by 4 bases, with 11 bases of the junction left unmatched. The CDR3 runs 15 residues. This receptor was taken from a woman aged 18 to 35 in good health and CMV-seronegative. This chain uses TRBV6-1 with TRBJ2-4, with 9 bases matching TRBD1. The source material was PBMCs. CDR3 protein: CATKTSGTGKNIQYF. The DNA for the CDR3 is TGTGCCACCAAGACCTCCGGGACAGGGAAAAACATTCAGTACTTC.